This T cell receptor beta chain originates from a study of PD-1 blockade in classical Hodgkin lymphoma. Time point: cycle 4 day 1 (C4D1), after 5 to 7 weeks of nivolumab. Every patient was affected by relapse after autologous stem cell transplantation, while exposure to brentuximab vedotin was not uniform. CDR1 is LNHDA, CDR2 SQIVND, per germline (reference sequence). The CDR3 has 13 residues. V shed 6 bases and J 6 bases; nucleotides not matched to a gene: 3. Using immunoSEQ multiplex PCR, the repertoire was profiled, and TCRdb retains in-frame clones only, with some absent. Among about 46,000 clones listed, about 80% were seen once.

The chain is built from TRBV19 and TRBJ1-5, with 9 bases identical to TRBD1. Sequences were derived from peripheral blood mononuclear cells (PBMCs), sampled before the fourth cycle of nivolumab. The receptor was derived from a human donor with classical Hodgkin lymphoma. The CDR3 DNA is TGTGCCAGTAGCGGACAGGGGAGTCAGCCCCAGCATTTT. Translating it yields CASSGQGSQPQHF.